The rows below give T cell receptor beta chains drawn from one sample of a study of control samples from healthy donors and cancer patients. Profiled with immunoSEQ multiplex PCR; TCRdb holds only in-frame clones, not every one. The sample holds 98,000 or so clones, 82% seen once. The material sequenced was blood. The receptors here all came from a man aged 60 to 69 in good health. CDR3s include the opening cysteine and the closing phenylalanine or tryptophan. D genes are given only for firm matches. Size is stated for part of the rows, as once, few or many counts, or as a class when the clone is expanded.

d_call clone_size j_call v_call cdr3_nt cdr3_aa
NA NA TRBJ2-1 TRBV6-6 TGTGCCAGCAGGGCCACTAGCACCACCCACAATGAGCAGTTCTTC CASRATSTTHNEQFF
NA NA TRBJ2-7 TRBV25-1 TGTGCCAGCAGTGAAGTACAGGTCTACGAGCAGTACTTC CASSEVQVYEQYF
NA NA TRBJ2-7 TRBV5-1 TGCGCCAGCAGCATGGACGTTAGCTCCTACGAGCAGTACTTC CASSMDVSSYEQYF
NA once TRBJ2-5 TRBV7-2 TGTGCCAGCAGCCCAGGCGGGGGCGAGACCCAGTACTTC CASSPGGGETQYF
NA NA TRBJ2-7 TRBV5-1 TGCGCCAGCAGCTTGGTTAGGGGCCACGAGCAGTACTTC CASSLVRGHEQYF
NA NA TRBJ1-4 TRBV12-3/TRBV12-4 TGTGCCAGCAGTTTGGAACCGGCGGAAAAACTGTTTTTT CASSLEPAEKLFF
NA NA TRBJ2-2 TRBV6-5 TGTGCCAGCAGTTACTTCCAGGGGGGCACCGGGGAGCTGTTTTTT CASSYFQGGTGELFF
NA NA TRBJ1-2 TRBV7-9 TGTGCCAGCAGCTTAGGAGGGAACTATGGCTACACCTTC CASSLGGNYGYTF
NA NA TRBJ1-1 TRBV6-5 TGTGCCAGCAGTTACTCCAGGACAGCCAAGACTGAAGCTTTCTTT CASSYSRTAKTEAFF
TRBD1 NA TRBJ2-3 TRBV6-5 TGTGCCAGCAGACAGGGGGTCACAGATACGCAGTATTTT CASRQGVTDTQYF
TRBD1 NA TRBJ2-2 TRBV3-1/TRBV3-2 TGTGCCAGCAGCCAGGGCGGCGGAGGGACAGGGGGCAACGGGGAGCTGTTTTTT CASSQGGGGTGGNGELFF
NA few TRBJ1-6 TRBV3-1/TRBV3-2 TGTGCCAGCAGCCTATTGGGGGCGAATTCACCCCTCCACTTT CASSLLGANSPLHF
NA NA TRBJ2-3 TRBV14 TGTGCCAGCAGCCAAGGGTCTTACCGGGGGCTCCCAACAGATACGCAGTATTTT CASSQGSYRGLPTDTQYF
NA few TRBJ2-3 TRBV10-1 TGCGCCAGCTCGATAAGTATTACAGATACGCAGTATTTT CASSISITDTQYF
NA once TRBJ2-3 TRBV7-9 TGTGCCAGCAGCTTAGAGGGGGGGCGGAAAGATACGCAGTATTTT CASSLEGGRKDTQYF
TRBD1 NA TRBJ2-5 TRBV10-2 TGCGCCAGCAGGAACAGGGGGCGGGAGACCCAGTACTTC CASRNRGRETQYF